This T cell receptor (beta chain) originates from a study of OX40 agonist ivuxolimab in advanced cancers. There are 14 residues in the CDR3. Germline CDR1 is SGHRS and CDR2 is YFSETQ. The V gene end was trimmed by 0 bases and the J gene end by 7 bases; junction bases not matched to a gene: 6. The repertoire was sequenced with immunoSEQ multiplex PCR; TCRdb's copy has only in-frame clones and lacks some. Of tens of thousands of clones listed, over 75% were seen once; the top ten hold around 4.5%. The input for sequencing was CD4+ or CD8+ T cells sorted from blood, taken in a trial of the OX40 agonist ivuxolimab. This chain uses TRBV5-1 with TRBJ2-7, with 8 positions matching TRBD1. The source of this sequence is an adult with an advanced solid tumor such as melanoma, head and neck, liver or kidney cancer. The CDR3 spells CASSLGQGAYEQYF. In DNA form, the CDR3 reads TGCGCCAGCAGCTTGGGCCAGGGGGCGTATGAGCAGTACTTC.